These T cell receptor beta chains were read from a single sample in a study of T cell responses to AZD1222 COVID-19 vaccine. TCRdb keeps only in-frame clones here, not all; method: immunoSEQ multiplex PCR. The repertoire consists of around 180,000 clones, with 75% to 95% occurring once and the leading ten covering roughly 3.1%. The sample consisted of peripheral blood, taken on day 0 of AZD1222 vaccination. These TCRs come from an adult in good health. The CDR3 runs from the conserved cysteine through the conserved F or W. D genes are given only for firm matches. Clone size, where shown, is once, few, many, or a class for clones that have expanded.

j_call d_call v_call clone_size cdr3_nt cdr3_aa
TRBJ1-4 NA TRBV5-1 NA TGCGCCAGCAGCTTGCGGGGGGTAAATGAAAAACTGTTTTTT CASSLRGVNEKLFF
TRBJ1-3 TRBD1 TRBV7-2 NA TGTGCCAGCAGCGTACAGGGGGGCTCTGGAAACACCATATATTTT CASSVQGGSGNTIYF
TRBJ2-1 TRBD2 TRBV2 NA TGTGCCAGTATGAGAGGCGGGGGGGCCGAAGTTAGTGTGCAGTTCTTC CASMRGGGAEVSVQFF
TRBJ1-1 NA TRBV3-1/TRBV3-2 NA TGTGCCAGCAGCCACGGTACGAGGACTGAAGCTTTCTTT CASSHGTRTEAFF
TRBJ2-7 NA TRBV6-5 NA TGTGCCAGCAGCGACGGAAGCTCCTACGAGCAGTACTTC CASSDGSSYEQYF
TRBJ2-7 NA TRBV7-2 NA TGTGCCAGCAGCAGCAGTCCCGGTAGCTCCTACGAGCAGTACTTC CASSSSPGSSYEQYF
TRBJ1-2 TRBD1 TRBV9 NA TGTGCCAGCAGCCTTTCTAACAGGGGGCCGGATGGCTACACCTTC CASSLSNRGPDGYTF
TRBJ2-1 TRBD1 TRBV30 NA TGTGCCTCGGTGCAGGGGGCAGGGTCCTACAATGAGCAGTTCTTC CASVQGAGSYNEQFF
TRBJ2-1 TRBD1 TRBV2 NA TGTGCCAGCAGCGCCGGGACAGGGGTCGGCAATGAGCAGTTCTTC CASSAGTGVGNEQFF
TRBJ1-5 NA TRBV5-1 once TGCGCCAGCAGCTTAGGCGGCCAAGACAATCAGCCCCAGCATTTT CASSLGGQDNQPQHF
TRBJ2-2 NA TRBV7-2 once TGTGCCAGCAGCTTAAACGGGGGGCCGATCGGGGAGCTGTTTTTT CASSLNGGPIGELFF
TRBJ2-2 NA TRBV19 NA TGTGCCAGTAGTAATACGAGGGCGGGGACCGGGGAGCTGTTTTTT CASSNTRAGTGELFF
TRBJ1-1 TRBD1 TRBV3-1/TRBV3-2 once TGTGCCAGCAGCCAAGAGTGGGACAGGCGAGCTTTCTTT CASSQEWDRRAFF
TRBJ2-7 TRBD2 TRBV6-1 once TGTGCCAGCAGTGATCCCCACCGGGTAGCGGGGGGGAACTACGAGCAGTACTTC CASSDPHRVAGGNYEQYF
TRBJ2-1 TRBD2 TRBV5-1 NA TGCGCCAGCAGCTTGGAACTAGCGGGGGGCCGTGAGCAGTTCTTC CASSLELAGGREQFF
TRBJ2-7 NA TRBV12-3/TRBV12-4 NA TGTGCCAGCAGTCCCGTTCGGGGGGCGAGGTACTTC CASSPVRGARYF
TRBJ1-6 TRBD1 TRBV6-2/TRBV6-3 NA TGTGCCAGCAGTGAGACAGGGGCCAACTCCTATAATTCACCCCTCCACTTT CASSETGANSYNSPLHF
TRBJ2-7 NA TRBV5-6 NA TGTGCCAGCAGCTCAGGACAGAGCTCCTACGAGCAGTACTTC CASSSGQSSYEQYF
TRBJ1-3 NA TRBV18 few TGTGCCAGCTCACAGCCGGGGCTAGGCTCTGGAAACACCATATATTTT CASSQPGLGSGNTIYF
TRBJ2-1 NA TRBV20-1 NA TGCAGTGCTAGTCGGTTCGCCCCGAATGAGCAGTTCTTC CSASRFAPNEQFF
TRBJ2-3 TRBD2 TRBV27 NA TGTGCCAGCAGTATTCTAGCGGCGCCCAACACAGATACGCAGTATTTT CASSILAAPNTDTQYF
TRBJ2-1 TRBD2 TRBV7-6 NA TGTGCCAGCAGCTCTTGGGGGGGGTTAGCCTACAATGAGCAGTTCTTC CASSSWGGLAYNEQFF
TRBJ2-2 NA TRBV5-4 NA TGTGCCAGCAGCCACAGGGTGAGCTCCCCCGGGGAGCTGTTTTTT CASSHRVSSPGELFF
TRBJ2-5 TRBD2 TRBV10-3 NA TGTGCCATCAGTGACCCGGGGCCTAGCGGGGGACTTGGGAGGCCACAAGAGACCCAGTACTTC CAISDPGPSGGLGRPQETQYF
TRBJ1-1 NA TRBV19 NA TGTGCCAGTAGCATTGGGGCGCGCACTGAAGCTTTCTTT CASSIGARTEAFF
TRBJ2-1 NA TRBV19 NA TGTGCCACCACCGCGAGCTCCTACAATGAGCAGTTCTTC CATTASSYNEQFF
TRBJ2-1 TRBD2 TRBV19 NA TGTGCCAGTAGGCTAGCGGGGGCTGACAATGAGCAGTTCTTC CASRLAGADNEQFF
TRBJ1-1 NA TRBV2 NA TGTGCCAGCAGAAGAGAACAAAACACTGAAGCTTTCTTT CASRREQNTEAFF
TRBJ1-6 NA TRBV5-1 NA TGCGCCAGCAGCCGCCTCAGGGATTCACCCCTCCACTTT CASSRLRDSPLHF
TRBJ1-2 NA TRBV6-1 NA TGTGCCAGCAGTGAAAGAGGGGCTGGGAATGGCTACACCTTC CASSERGAGNGYTF
TRBJ2-2 NA TRBV19 NA TGTGCCAGTAGTATAGTCTTGGGCACCGGGGAGCTGTTTTTT CASSIVLGTGELFF
TRBJ1-2 NA TRBV28 NA TGTGCCACCAAAAGGGCGGCGAACTATGGCTACACCTTC CATKRAANYGYTF
TRBJ2-7 NA TRBV7-8 once TGTGCCAGCAGCCCAGATACCTACGAGCAGTACTTC CASSPDTYEQYF
TRBJ2-2 NA TRBV2 few TGTGCCAGCAGTGAAGGGTCGAACACCGGGGAGCTGTTTTTT CASSEGSNTGELFF
TRBJ2-3 NA TRBV9 NA TGTGCCAGCAGCGTAGACTGGTCAGATACGCAGTATTTT CASSVDWSDTQYF
TRBJ2-1 NA TRBV19 NA TGTGCCAGTTTCGGGCAATCCCGGGAAGGGGCCAATGAGCAGTTCTTC CASFGQSREGANEQFF
TRBJ1-1 TRBD1 TRBV6-1 NA TGTGCCAGCAGGGAATCAGGGGGCGAAAGGAGTACTGAAGCTTTCTTT CASRESGGERSTEAFF
TRBJ2-3 NA TRBV6-4 NA TGTGCCAGCAGTGGTCAGGCTTCGGGCGGCACAGATACGCAGTATTTT CASSGQASGGTDTQYF
TRBJ2-1 TRBD2 TRBV6-5 NA TGTGCCAGCACAGCGGGGGGCGGTGAGCAGTTCTTC CASTAGGGEQFF
TRBJ2-6 TRBD1 TRBV27 NA TGTGCCAGCGCAGGGGGCTTTGGGGCCAACGTCCTGACTTTC CASAGGFGANVLTF
TRBJ1-3 NA TRBV27 NA TGTGCCAGCAGTTTCAGCCAGGCTGGAAACACCATATATTTT CASSFSQAGNTIYF
TRBJ1-1 NA TRBV7-2 NA TGTGCCAGCAGCCCCTTAGCTGGTGGCACTGAAGCTTTCTTT CASSPLAGGTEAFF
TRBJ2-7 TRBD1 TRBV7-6 NA TGTGCCAGCAGCTTAGGTTCGGGGACAGGACAGCGCCACTCCTACGAGCAGTACTTC CASSLGSGTGQRHSYEQYF
TRBJ2-7 NA TRBV5-4 NA TGTGCCAGCAGCTGGACCCAGGGCTCCTACGAGCAGTACTTC CASSWTQGSYEQYF
TRBJ1-2 NA TRBV19 NA TGTGCCAGTACCCCCACGGGGGGGGCAGACCTCTATGGCTACACCTTC CASTPTGGADLYGYTF
TRBJ2-3 NA TRBV19 NA TGTGCCAGTAGTCCAAAGGGCACAGATACGCAGTATTTT CASSPKGTDTQYF